This TCR beta chain was recorded in a study of Ad26.COV2.S vaccination and SARS-CoV-2 variants. Whole-study context: Ad26.COV2.S given intramuscularly, once or twice 56 days apart.

CDR3 length equals 15 residues. Germline loops: CDR1 SGHVS, CDR2 FQNEAQ. J lost 4 bases, V lost 5 bases, and 2 bases had no gene match. Study-level findings and limits: Vaccinees reportedly had broad spike-specific CD8+ and CD4+ T cell responses.

The treatment here: around 19 received Ad26.COV2.S at low or high dose, single or two shots; several received placebo; per-sample allocation not given. Samples came from day 63 after the first vaccine or placebo injection. Boston provided a donor who was an adult aged 18-55 years. What was given as vaccine was an Ad26 vector encoding Wuhan-strain SARS-CoV-2 spike. A note on this clone: Its antigen is unknown.

Clones were read by immunoSEQ multiplex PCR, and TCRdb kept only the in-frame ones, dropping some. The profile covers around 340,000 clones, with 75% to 90% appearing a single time and around 10% taken by the ten largest. This clonotype originated in a person between 18 and 60 years old who received the Ad26.COV2.S COVID-19 vaccine or a placebo. This specimen was peripheral blood, taken in a trial of Ad26.COV2.S vaccine versus placebo. The chain combines TRBV7-8 with TRBJ2-1; 13 nucleotides line up with TRBD2. The CDR3 protein is CASSPGLAGYNEQFF. The DNA of the CDR3 is TGTGCCAGCAGCCCGGGACTAGCGGGGTACAATGAGCAGTTCTTC.